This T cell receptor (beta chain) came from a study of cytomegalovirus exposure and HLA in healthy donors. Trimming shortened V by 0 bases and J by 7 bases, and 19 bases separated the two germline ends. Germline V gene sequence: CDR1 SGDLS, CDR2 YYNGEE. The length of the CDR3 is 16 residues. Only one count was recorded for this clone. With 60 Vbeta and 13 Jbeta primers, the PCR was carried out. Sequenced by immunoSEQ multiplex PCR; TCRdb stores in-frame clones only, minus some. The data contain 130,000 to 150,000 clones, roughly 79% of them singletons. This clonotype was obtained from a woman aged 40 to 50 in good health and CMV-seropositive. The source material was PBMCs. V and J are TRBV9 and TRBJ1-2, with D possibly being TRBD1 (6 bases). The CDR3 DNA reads TGTGCCAGCAGCGTAGCTGCGAGCCAGGGGTCGGGTGGCTACACCTTC. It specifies CASSVAASQGSGGYTF.